The source of this T cell receptor (beta chain) is a study of blood T cell repertoires in COVID-19. Across the whole study: The United States, Italy and Spain provided the acute and convalescent COVID-19 samples. In each case, the material was cDNA or gDNA derived from T cells, B-cell-depleted T cells, or PBMCs.

In the source study's methods: Amplification of reference gene primers was used by the study to estimate nucleated cell counts. Sequenced by immunoSEQ multiplex PCR; TCRdb stores in-frame clones only, minus some. From that table come the V and J calls and clone size; the DNA was used to work out D and trimming. The sample consists of about 100,000 clones, 80% to 95% of them appearing once. CDR3 size: 13 residues. V dropped 7 bases and J dropped 4 bases, with 13 bases sitting between them. The germline CDR1 and CDR2 sequences are SNHLY and FYNNEI. The TCR sequence derives from a man aged 45-65 years with active COVID-19. The chain combines TRBV2 with TRBJ2-5; D may be TRBD2 (6 bases). The material sequenced was peripheral blood. The CDR3 spells CASTPRELETQYF. The CDR3 region has the DNA TGTGCCAGCACCCCGCGGGAACTAGAGACCCAGTACTTC.